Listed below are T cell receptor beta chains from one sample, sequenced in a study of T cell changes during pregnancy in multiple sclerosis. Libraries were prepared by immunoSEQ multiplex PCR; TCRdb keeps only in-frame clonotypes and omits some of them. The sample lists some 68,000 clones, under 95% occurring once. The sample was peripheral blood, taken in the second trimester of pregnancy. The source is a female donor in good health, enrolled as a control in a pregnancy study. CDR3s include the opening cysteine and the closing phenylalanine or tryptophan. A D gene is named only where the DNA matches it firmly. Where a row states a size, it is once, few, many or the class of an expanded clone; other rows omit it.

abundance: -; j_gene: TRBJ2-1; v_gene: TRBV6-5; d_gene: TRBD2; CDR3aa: CASKSSGGPNEQFF; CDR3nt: TGTGCCAGCAAGTCTAGCGGGGGACCTAATGAGCAGTTCTTC
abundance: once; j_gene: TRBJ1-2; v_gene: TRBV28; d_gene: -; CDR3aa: CASSQVAYGYTF; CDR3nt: TGTGCCAGCAGTCAGGTGGCCTATGGCTACACCTTC
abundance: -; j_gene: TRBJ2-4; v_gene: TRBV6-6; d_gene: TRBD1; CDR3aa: CASTVPGQLAKNIQYF; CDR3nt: TGTGCCAGCACCGTCCCGGGACAGCTAGCCAAAAACATTCAGTACTTC
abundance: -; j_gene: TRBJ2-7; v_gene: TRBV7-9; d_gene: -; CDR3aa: CASSSGQTFSYEQYF; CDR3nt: TGTGCCAGCAGCTCAGGACAGACCTTCTCCTACGAGCAGTACTTC
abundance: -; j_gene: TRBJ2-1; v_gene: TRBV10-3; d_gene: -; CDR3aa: CAISEFSGHDYNEQFF; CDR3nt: TGTGCCATCAGTGAGTTTAGCGGCCATGATTACAATGAGCAGTTCTTC
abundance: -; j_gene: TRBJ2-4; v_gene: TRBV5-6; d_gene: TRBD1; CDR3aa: CASSRDRGLNIQYF; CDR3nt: TGTGCCAGCAGCCGGGACAGGGGGCTCAACATTCAGTACTTC
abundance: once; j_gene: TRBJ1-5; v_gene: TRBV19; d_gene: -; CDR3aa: CASSTDDDRNQPQHF; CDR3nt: TGTGCCAGTAGTACCGACGATGACAGGAATCAGCCCCAGCATTTT
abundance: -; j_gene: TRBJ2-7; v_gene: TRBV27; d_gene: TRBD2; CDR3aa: CASSLSTGGVMGEQYF; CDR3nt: TGTGCCAGCAGTTTATCCACGGGAGGGGTCATGGGCGAGCAGTACTTC
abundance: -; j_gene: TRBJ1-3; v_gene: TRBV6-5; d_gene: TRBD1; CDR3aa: CASSYNPTGENTIYF; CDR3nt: TGTGCCAGCAGTTATAATCCGACAGGGGAAAACACCATATATTTT
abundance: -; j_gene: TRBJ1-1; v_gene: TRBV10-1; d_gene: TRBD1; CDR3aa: CASSSGQVLPEAFF; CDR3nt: TGCGCCAGCAGTTCGGGACAGGTACTGCCTGAAGCTTTCTTT
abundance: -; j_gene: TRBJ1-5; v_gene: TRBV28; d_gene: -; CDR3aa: CASSLSSGGNQPQHF; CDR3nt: TGTGCCAGCAGTTTATCGTCAGGGGGCAATCAGCCCCAGCATTTT
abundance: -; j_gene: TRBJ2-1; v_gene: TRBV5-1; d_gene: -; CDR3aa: CASSLGSPSYNEQFF; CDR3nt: TGCGCCAGCAGCTTGGGTAGCCCCTCCTACAATGAGCAGTTCTTC
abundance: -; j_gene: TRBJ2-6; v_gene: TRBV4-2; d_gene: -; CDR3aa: CASKPGQLESGANVLTF; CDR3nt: TGTGCCAGCAAACCGGGACAACTTGAGTCTGGGGCCAACGTCCTGACTTTC
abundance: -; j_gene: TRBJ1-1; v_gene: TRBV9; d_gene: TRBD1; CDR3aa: CASSAVPGQGAGTEAFF; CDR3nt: TGTGCCAGCAGCGCGGTCCCGGGACAGGGCGCGGGCACTGAAGCTTTCTTT
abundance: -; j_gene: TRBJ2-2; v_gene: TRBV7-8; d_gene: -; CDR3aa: CASSFRERGGELFF; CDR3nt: TGTGCCAGCAGCTTCCGGGAGAGGGGCGGGGAGCTGTTTTTT
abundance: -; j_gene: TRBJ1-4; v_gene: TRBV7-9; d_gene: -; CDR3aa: CASSPGGGLFF; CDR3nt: TGTGCCAGCAGCCCTGGAGGCGGACTGTTTTTT
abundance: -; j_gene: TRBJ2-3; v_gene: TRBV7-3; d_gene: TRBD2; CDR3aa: CASSRTSGITDTQYF; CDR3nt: TGTGCCAGCAGCCGGACTAGCGGGATCACAGATACGCAGTATTTT
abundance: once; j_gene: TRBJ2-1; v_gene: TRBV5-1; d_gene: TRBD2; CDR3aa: CASSLGTSNEQFF; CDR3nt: TGCGCCAGCAGCTTAGGGACTAGCAATGAGCAGTTCTTC
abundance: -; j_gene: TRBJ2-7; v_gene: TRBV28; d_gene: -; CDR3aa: CASSSYRLFESSYEQYF; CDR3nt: TGTGCCAGCAGTTCATACCGACTCTTTGAGAGCTCCTACGAGCAGTACTTC
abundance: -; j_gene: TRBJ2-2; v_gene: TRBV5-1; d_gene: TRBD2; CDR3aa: CASSLLPSGGNTGELFF; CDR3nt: TGCGCCAGCAGCTTACTCCCAAGCGGGGGGAACACCGGGGAGCTGTTTTTT
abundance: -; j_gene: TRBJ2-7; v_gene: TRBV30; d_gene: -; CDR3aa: CASTRGGPYEQYF; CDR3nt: TGTGCCTCGACCCGCGGGGGCCCCTACGAGCAGTACTTC
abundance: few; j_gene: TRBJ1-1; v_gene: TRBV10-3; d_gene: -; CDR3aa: CAIAADTEAFF; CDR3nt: TGTGCCATCGCGGCAGACACTGAAGCTTTCTTT
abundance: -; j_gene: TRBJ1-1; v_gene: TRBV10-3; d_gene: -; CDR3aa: CAISEGSGAEAFF; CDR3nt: TGTGCCATCAGTGAGGGGTCGGGAGCTGAAGCTTTCTTT
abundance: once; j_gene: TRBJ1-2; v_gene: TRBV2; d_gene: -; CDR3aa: CASSDLSRDYGYTF; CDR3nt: TGTGCCAGCAGTGATTTAAGTCGGGACTATGGCTACACCTTC
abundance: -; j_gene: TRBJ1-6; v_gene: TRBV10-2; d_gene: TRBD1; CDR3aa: CASAHAQGGNSPLHF; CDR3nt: TGCGCCAGCGCACATGCGCAGGGGGGTAATTCACCCCTCCACTTT
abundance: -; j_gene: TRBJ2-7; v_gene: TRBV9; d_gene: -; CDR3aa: CASSPSTRGYEQYF; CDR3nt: TGTGCCAGCAGCCCCTCAACCCGGGGATACGAGCAGTACTTC